Each of the 16 T cell receptor beta chains below was sequenced from the same sample in a study of CD8+ T cells in alopecia areata. TCR sequencing used cDNA made by reverse transcription of extracted RNA. Clones were read by immunoSEQ multiplex PCR, and TCRdb kept only the in-frame ones, dropping some. This table holds 150,000 to 200,000 clones, around 60% found once. Specified treatment: oral pan-JAK inhibitor, 5-10 mg twice daily. The starting material was CD8+ T cells sorted from blood, obtained at week 24, from a patient treated with tofacitinib. Source of these receptors: a human donor with alopecia areata.

The sample holds a few counts of this clone. The chain combines TRBV11-2 with TRBJ2-3; 10 nucleotides line up with TRBD2. The CDR3 extends over 15 amino acids. Germline CDR1 SGHAT, CDR2 FQNNGV. J was trimmed by 5 bases and V by 6 bases; bases with no gene match: 8. The CDR3 loop reads CASSLSLAGVDTQYF. The CDR3 DNA reads as TGTGCCAGCAGTCTGTCTCTAGCGGGGGTAGATACGCAGTATTTT.

V and J are TRBV4-1 and TRBJ2-7; 8 positions match TRBD1. The length of the CDR3 is 18 residues. Germline CDR1 and CDR2: MGHRA and YSYEKL. J gave up 2 bases and V 4 bases, and 16 bases lay outside the gene matches. CDR3 in DNA: TGCGCCAGCAGCCCTATCTCCTCCGGACAGGGCCGAGCCTACGAGCAGTACTTC. This translates into CASSPISSGQGRAYEQYF.

The gene calls are TRBV21-1 and TRBJ1-1. TRBV21-1 represents a pseudogene. The length of the CDR3 is 12 residues. CDR3 region: CASSTENTEAFF. The CDR3 bases are TGTGCCAGCAGCACCGAGAACACTGAAGCTTTCTTT.

The genes are TRBV13 and TRBJ1-6; no clear D gene. Between the trimmed V and J ends, which lost 3 bases and 5 bases, there was a span of 8 bases. Germline V gives CDR1 PRHDT, CDR2 FYEKMQ (reference sequence). This CDR3 is built from 14 residues. The CDR3 spells CASSFSGNNSPLHF. The CDR3 nucleotides read TGTGCCAGCAGCTTCTCCGGAAATAATTCACCCCTCCACTTT.

The chain has TRBV7-6 and TRBJ1-1; maybe TRBD1 (6 bases). With 5 bases removed from V and 2 bases from J, the gap between germline ends came to 9 bases. From germline, CDR1 is SGHVS and CDR2 FNYEAQ. The CDR3 length is 13 residues. The CDR3 loop reads CASSKTGNTEAFF. CDR3 bases: TGTGCCAGCAGCAAGACAGGCAACACTGAAGCTTTCTTT.

This clone has more than one count but fewer than ten. This chain connects TRBV6-5 to TRBJ2-1; D gene uncertain. Between the trimmed V and J ends, which lost 2 bases and 2 bases, there was a span of 7 bases. The germline V gene has CDR1 MNHEY and CDR2 SVGAGI. The CDR3 spans 14 residues. CDR3 nucleotides: TGTGCCAGCAGTTACAGGGTGGCCTACAATGAGCAGTTCTTC. This gives the protein CASSYRVAYNEQFF.

The genes are TRBV9 and TRBJ2-1; perhaps D is TRBD1 or TRBD2 (5 bases each). Trimming removed 0 bases from V and 4 bases from J, with 8 bases in between. Germline CDR1 and CDR2: SGDLS and YYNGEE. The CDR3 length is 14 residues. The DNA for the CDR3 is TGTGCCAGCAGCGTAGGGGGACGGTACAATGAGCAGTTCTTC. Translating gives CASSVGGRYNEQFF. Filled out from reference TRBV9 and TRBJ2-1, the complete variable domain reads DSGVTQTPKHLITATGQRVTLRCSPRSGDLSVYWYQQSLDQGLQFLIQYYNGEERAKGNILERFSAQQFPDLHSELNLSSLELGDSALYFCASSVGGRYNEQFFGPGTRLTVL.

The chain links TRBV12-5 to TRBJ1-5; D remains ambiguous. CDR3 length: 14 residues. Trimming stripped 1 base from V and 6 bases from J, with 10 bases between. Germline CDR1 LGHNT, CDR2 FRNRAP. The CDR3 loop is CASGLDSGSQPQHF. CDR3 bases: TGTGCTAGTGGTTTGGATTCGGGCAGTCAGCCCCAGCATTTT.

V and J are TRBV9 and TRBJ1-1; D gene ambiguous. Trimming stripped 6 bases from V and 2 bases from J, with 5 bases between. The CDR3 has 11 residues. In germline, CDR1 is SGDLS, CDR2 YYNGEE. CDR3 sequence reads: CASNDNTEAFF. The CDR3 coding sequence is TGTGCCAGCAACGATAACACTGAAGCTTTCTTT.

The chain employs TRBV11-2 and TRBJ2-4; 7 bases are shared with TRBD2. The germline V gene encodes CDR1 SGHAT and CDR2 FQNNGV. V shed 6 bases and J 3 bases; nucleotides not matched to a gene: 8. The CDR3 length is 15 residues. The CDR3 sequence: CASRPSRGVKNIQYF. The DNA for the CDR3 is TGTGCCAGCAGACCCAGCCGGGGGGTCAAAAACATTCAGTACTTC.

Only a few counts were recorded for this clone. The J gene is TRBJ2-7, the V gene TRBV6-1, with D tentatively TRBD1 (6 bases). Per germline, CDR1 MNHNS and CDR2 SASEGT. V lost 8 bases and J 2 bases, leaving 13 bases between the germline ends. This CDR3 is built from 13 residues. Here the CDR3 reads CASGKGETYEQYF. CDR3 bases: TGTGCCAGCGGCAAGGGGGAGACCTACGAGCAGTACTTC.

With regard to this clone: The identical CDR3 is also encoded by other nucleotide sequences in the sample. The chain is built from TRBV4-1 and TRBJ2-1; D is ambiguous. CDR3 length: 16 amino acids. V was trimmed by 0 bases and J by 0 bases, leaving 9 bases between them. Germline CDR1 reads MGHRA; CDR2 reads YSYEKL. CDR3 residues: CASSQDRASSYNEQFF. The CDR3 nucleotides are TGCGCCAGCAGCCAAGATCGGGCGAGCTCCTACAATGAGCAGTTCTTC.

V is TRBV4-1 and J is TRBJ1-2; possibly TRBD1 for D (5 bases). Germline values: CDR1 MGHRA, CDR2 YSYEKL. The V end was cut by 0 bases, the J end by 3 bases, with 8 bases between. The CDR3 extends over 14 amino acids. The CDR3 coding sequence is TGCGCCAGCAGCCAAGAAAGGGGAGACTATGGCTACACCTTC. Encoded protein: CASSQERGDYGYTF.

This chain joins TRBV7-9 and TRBJ2-5, with 9 bases that match TRBD2. V lost 3 bases and J lost 3; bases outside the gene matches: 14. The CDR3 has 18 residues. CDR1 and CDR2 from the germline V gene are SEHNR and FQNEAQ (reference sequence). The CDR3 protein is CASSFPLPGGGAEETQYF. CDR3 nucleotides: TGTGCCAGCAGCTTTCCCCTCCCTGGCGGGGGGGCCGAAGAGACCCAGTACTTC. Combining the CDR3 with reference TRBV7-9 and TRBJ2-5 gives the whole variable domain DTGVSQNPRHKITKRGQNVTFRCDPISEHNRLYWYRQTLGQGPEFLTYFQNEAQLEKSRLLSDRFSAERPKGSFSTLEIQRTEQGDSAMYLCASSFPLPGGGAEETQYFGPGTRLLVL.

The chain employs TRBV5-1 and TRBJ2-7; D gene uncertain. The CDR3 covers 15 residues. The V gene's germline CDR1 is SGHRS and CDR2 YFSETQ. The V and J ends lost 0 bases and 2 bases respectively, with 12 bases between them. CDR3 region: CASSLALDVAYEQYF. CDR3 DNA sequence: TGCGCCAGCAGCTTGGCCTTGGACGTAGCCTACGAGCAGTACTTC.

The chain recombines TRBV2 with TRBJ2-2; tentatively, D is TRBD1 (6 bases). The CDR3 consists of 15 residues. Germline V lookup: CDR1 SNHLY, CDR2 FYNNEI. Trimming took 6 bases from V and 3 from J, leaving 14 bases between them. As DNA, the CDR3 is TGTGCCAGCAGCTACAGGGCGCTCGACACCGGGGAGCTGTTTTTT. This codes for CASSYRALDTGELFF.